What follows are 18 T cell receptor beta chains derived from one specimen sequenced in a study of response to subunit inactivated influenza vaccine (dated by TCRdb to 2016 to 2019). Library creation used RT-PCR. TCRdb names Illumina HiSeq 2500 as the instrument used. TCRdb ran its own pipeline on the public reads, namely fastp trimming at Q25 and MiXCR clone calling, and kept in-frame beta chains. Every distinct CDR3 protein forms one entry, paired with its most common genes and DNA. This sample comprises about 800,000 distinct CDR3 sequences, around 21% of them detected only once. The ten biggest clones cover about 10% of the sample. The sequences come from PBMCs from blood, collected 4 to 6 days after vaccination. Receptor source: a man aged 45-65 years who received an inactivated influenza vaccine. Donor details come from another sample of the same person, matched by shared clones.

The chain is built from TRBV20-1 and TRBJ2-3; D possibly corresponds to TRBD1 (6 bases). Looked up from germline, CDR1 is DFQATT and CDR2 is SNEGSKA (reference sequence). The CDR3 consists of 13 residues. V was pared by 3 bases and J by 4 bases, with 11 bases between. This CDR3 reads CSASPNRADTQYF. CDR3 in DNA: TGCAGTGCTAGCCCCAACAGGGCAGATACGCAGTATTTT.

V is TRBV24-1 and J is TRBJ2-7; no reliable D call. CDR1 and CDR2 (germline): KGHDR, SFDVKD. The CDR3 sequence is 13 residues long. The ends were cut back, 2 bases at V and 9 bases at J, with 13 bases in the middle. CDR3 sequence: CATSDSRQDRQYF. CDR3 bases: TGTGCCACCAGTGATTCCCGGCAGGATCGGCAGTACTTC.

The chain uses TRBV20-1 and TRBJ1-2, with 8 bases fitting TRBD1. This CDR3 region has 13 residues. Losses at the gene ends were 6 bases for V and 4 bases for J; bases not matched to a gene: 7. Germline values: CDR1 DFQATT, CDR2 SNEGSKA (reference sequence). CDR3 sequence: CSAPDREGYGYTF. CDR3 bases: TGCAGTGCCCCGGACAGGGAGGGCTATGGCTACACCTTC.

The table lists this clonotype with a few counts. This chain connects TRBV12-3 or TRBV12-4 to TRBJ2-2; 7 nucleotides align to TRBD1. After removal of 1 base from V and 1 base from J, the junction contained 3 bases not matched to a gene. This CDR3 spans 16 amino acids. The CDR3 region is CASSLGGTVNTGELFF. CDR3 bases: TGTGCCAGCAGTTTAGGGGGGACAGTGAACACCGGGGAGCTGTTTTTT.

This clonotype appeared a few times. This chain links TRBV4-1 with TRBJ1-2; D may be TRBD1 (6 bases). The germline gives CDR1 MGHRA, CDR2 YSYEKL. This CDR3 contains 14 residues. V lost 4 bases and J lost 4, with 13 bases in between. CDR3 sequence reads: CASSPGQRPYGYTF. The CDR3 DNA reads TGCGCCAGCAGCCCTGGACAGCGGCCCTATGGCTACACCTTC.

This clonotype was picked up a small number of times. The rearrangement uses TRBV29-1 and TRBJ2-7, with D possibly TRBD2 on 6 matching bases. Germline V gene data show CDR1 as SQVTM and CDR2 as ANQGSEA. The CDR3 extends over 12 amino acids. V was cut by 7 bases and J by 2 bases, with 12 bases left in between. The chain's CDR3 is CSAGTGTYEQYF. The CDR3 DNA reads TGCAGCGCTGGGACTGGGACCTACGAGCAGTACTTC.

Only a few counts were recorded for this clonotype. The CDR3 DNA reads as TGCAGCGTTTCAGGATTCTCCTACAATGAGCAGTTCTTC. It codes for CSVSGFSYNEQFF. This rearrangement joins TRBV29-1 to TRBJ2-1; D is ambiguous. Germline CDR1 and CDR2: SQVTM and ANQGSEA. The V and J ends lost 5 bases and 0 bases respectively, with 8 bases between them. The CDR3 has 13 amino acids.

V and J are TRBV6-1 and TRBJ1-1; unclear D gene. The CDR3 extends over 13 amino acids. The germline gives CDR1 MNHNS, CDR2 SASEGT. Trimming took off 7 bases at V and 2 bases at J, with 11 bases between the two ends. The CDR3 DNA reads as TGTGCCAGCACCGCACCGGGAAACACTGAAGCTTTCTTT. Residues: CASTAPGNTEAFF.

This clonotype was detected many times. The V call is TRBV6-5, the J call TRBJ1-1; D is ambiguous. Germline V CDR1 and CDR2: MNHEY, SVGAGI. The CDR3 extends over 13 amino acids. V gave up 5 bases and J gave up 3 bases, with 10 bases separating them. The CDR3, as DNA: TGTGCCAGCAGTATACCTAAGGACACTGAAGCTTTCTTT. Translated, it gives CASSIPKDTEAFF.

This rearrangement joins TRBV7-8 to TRBJ2-7, with 8 bases fitting TRBD1. After removal of 5 bases from V and 9 bases from J, the junction contained 12 bases not matched to a gene. There are 14 residues in the CDR3. Germline V gives CDR1 SGHVS, CDR2 FQNEAQ. The CDR3 spells CASSDRDRPFRQYF. CDR3 nucleotide sequence: TGTGCCAGCAGCGACCGGGACAGGCCCTTCCGGCAGTACTTC.

This chain joins TRBV4-1 and TRBJ2-1, with 13 positions matching TRBD2. Germline CDR1 MGHRA, CDR2 YSYEKL. CDR3 length equals 16 residues. J lost 5 bases, V lost 3 bases, and 4 bases had no gene match. The CDR3 nucleotides read TGCGCCAGCAGCCACTCCACTAGCGGGGGGGACAATGAGCAGTTCTTC. Protein sequence: CASSHSTSGGDNEQFF.

The chain employs TRBV11-2 and TRBJ2-5, with 10 bases identical to TRBD2. Looked up from germline, CDR1 is SGHAT and CDR2 is FQNNGV. Losses at the gene ends were 4 bases for V and 2 bases for J; bases not matched to a gene: 7. CDR3 length: 16 amino acids. CDR3 sequence reads: CASSSLAGLVQETQYF. The CDR3 nucleotides are TGTGCCAGCAGCTCACTAGCGGGATTGGTTCAAGAGACCCAGTACTTC. Using reference TRBV11-2 and TRBJ2-5 for the parts outside the CDR3, the full variable domain is EAGVAQSPRYKIIEKRQSVAFWCNPISGHATLYWYQQILGQGPKLLIQFQNNGVVDDSQLPKDRFSAERLKGVDSTLKIQPAKLEDSAVYLCASSSLAGLVQETQYFGPGTRLLVL.

The chain uses TRBV14 and TRBJ2-3, with 10 positions matching TRBD2. The CDR3 runs to 15 residues. The junction had 7 bases not matched to a gene; V was cut back by 3 bases and J by 7 bases. Germline CDR1 and CDR2: SGHDN and FVKESK. CDR3 nucleotide sequence: TGTGCCAGCAGCCACGGACTAGCGGTCACGTATACGCAGTATTTT. It encodes CASSHGLAVTYTQYF.

The chain combines TRBV12-3 or TRBV12-4 with TRBJ2-3; TRBD1 matches at 10 bases. The CDR3 covers 16 residues. With 5 bases clipped from V and 3 bases from J, the junction kept 8 bases outside the gene matches. CDR3 in amino acids: CASSPWTGGRTDTQYF. The CDR3 nucleotides are TGTGCCAGCAGTCCCTGGACAGGGGGACGGACAGATACGCAGTATTTT.

The chain has TRBV5-1 and TRBJ2-1; TRBD1 aligns across 7 bases. Germline CDR1 is SGHRS and CDR2 is YFSETQ. V lost 4 bases and J lost 1; bases outside the gene matches: 2. This CDR3 comprises 14 residues. CDR3 in DNA: TGCGCCAGCAGCCGGGGACAGTCCTACAATGAGCAGTTCTTC. Translating gives CASSRGQSYNEQFF.

The V and J genes are TRBV2 and TRBJ2-5; D gene ambiguous. The germline V gene encodes CDR1 SNHLY and CDR2 FYNNEI. Trimming removed 7 bases at V and 1 base at J, with 13 bases between. The CDR3 covers 14 residues. This chain's CDR3 is CASTQRTTQETQYF. In DNA form, the CDR3 reads TGTGCCAGCACCCAAAGAACAACCCAAGAGACCCAGTACTTC.

V is TRBV5-5 and J is TRBJ2-2; D not resolved. The CDR3 length is 16 residues. Germline V gene lookup returns CDR1 SGHKS and CDR2 YYEKEE (reference sequence). Trimming stripped 8 bases from V and 0 bases from J, with 17 bases between. DNA of the CDR3: TGTGCCAGGGGCCATTGGCAAACCGCGAACACCGGGGAGCTGTTTTTT. This gives the protein CARGHWQTANTGELFF. The full variable domain, in which reference TRBV5-5 and TRBJ2-2 provide the parts outside the CDR3, is DAGVTQSPTHLIKTRGQQVTLRCSPISGHKSVSWYQQVLGQGPQFIFQYYEKEERGRGNFPDRFSARQFPNYSSELNVNALLLGDSALYLCARGHWQTANTGELFFGEGSRLTVL.

This clonotype has a count of ten or more. The chain uses TRBV11-2 and TRBJ2-2; unclear D gene. The V end lost 5 bases, the J end lost 0 bases, and 10 bases lay between the germline ends. The V gene's germline CDR1 is SGHAT and CDR2 FQNNGV. This CDR3 is built from 15 residues. The CDR3 bases are TGTGCCAGCAGCCCATTGCCTTCGAACACCGGGGAGCTGTTTTTT. The encoded protein is CASSPLPSNTGELFF.